This T cell receptor (beta chain) was found in a study of T cells in Graves' hyperthyroidism and ophthalmopathy. RNA transcripts were the template for amplifying TCR beta CDR3 regions. First-round RT-PCR targeting the TCR CDR3 was performed with the HTBI primer set. TCRdb reanalysed the multiplex PCR reads using MiXCR and keeps one entry per CDR3 protein. The data contain 360,000 or so distinct CDR3 sequences, about 20% of them singletons. This CDR3 is 16 amino acids long. Germline V gene data show CDR1 as MGHRA and CDR2 as YSYEKL. Unmatched junction bases numbered 15, after V lost 10 bases and J lost 6 bases. This clonotype came up many times. Patients counted as stable if ophthalmopathy did not develop within 18 months.

This clonotype was sampled from a woman aged 18-30 years with Graves' hyperthyroidism. The specimen sequenced was blood. The genes are TRBV4-1 and TRBJ1-1; 12 bases align to TRBD1. DNA of the CDR3: TGCGCCACTATAGCGGGACAGGGGGCCGGTGGCGCTGAAGCTTTCTTT. As protein: CATIAGQGAGGAEAFF.